The 18 T cell receptor beta chains in this list originate from one sample, sequenced in a study of T cell repertoires in cytomegalovirus infection. TCRdb re-derived calls from the reads in MiXCR, one entry per CDR3 protein. The repertoire holds about 76,000 distinct CDR3 sequences, with more than 3.5% as singletons. Sequencing was done on a sample of PBMCs. The receptors shown here come from a human donor in good health (CMV status not recorded). Some clones in this sample may be carry-over from other donors' samples.

This clonotype was counted ten times or more. CDR3 sequence: CASSISHFYEQYF. The CDR3 DNA sequence: TGTGCCAGTAGTATCTCCCATTTCTACGAGCAGTACTTC. The chain uses TRBV19 and TRBJ2-7; no definite D call. Germline V gene lookup returns CDR1 LNHDA and CDR2 SQIVND (reference sequence). The CDR3 has 13 residues. The V end lost 3 bases, the J end lost 3 bases, and 9 bases lay between the germline ends.

This clonotype was picked up many times. The chain has TRBV7-2 and TRBJ2-3, with D possibly being TRBD1 (5 bases). From germline, CDR1 is SGHTA and CDR2 FQGNSA. The V gene lost 6 bases and the J gene lost 9 bases, with 16 bases spanning the gap. The CDR3 loop spans 13 amino acids. CDR3 DNA sequence: TGTGCCAGCAGAGGGGCTCGGGTCTCCACGCAGTATTTT. Encoded protein: CASRGARVSTQYF.

The table lists this clonotype with many counts. The chain employs TRBV20-1 and TRBJ1-1, with D possibly TRBD1 on 5 matching bases. There are 15 residues in the CDR3. The V gene lost 3 bases and the J gene lost 4 bases, with 18 bases spanning the gap. The germline gives CDR1 DFQATT, CDR2 SNEGSKA (reference sequence). Here the CDR3 reads CSARARGGRGTEAFF. CDR3 nucleotide sequence: TGCAGTGCTAGGGCGAGGGGCGGAAGGGGCACTGAAGCTTTCTTT.

At least ten counts were recorded for this clonotype. This chain uses TRBV2 with TRBJ2-5; no firm D call. Germline V gene data show CDR1 as SNHLY and CDR2 as FYNNEI. V was cut by 10 bases and J by 4 bases, with 22 bases left in between. CDR3 length: 15 amino acids. In DNA, the CDR3 is TGTGCCACCCTTCGTGACCGCCTCACAAGAGAGACCCAGTACTTC. It specifies CATLRDRLTRETQYF.

This clonotype was seen ten or more times. The V gene is TRBV28, the J gene TRBJ1-5, with D tentatively TRBD1 (5 bases). The germline V gene encodes CDR1 MDHEN and CDR2 SYDVKM. The CDR3 sequence is 16 residues long. CDR3 sequence: CGATDSQNWVNQPQHF. The CDR3 coding sequence is TGTGGTGCGACAGATTCCCAAAACTGGGTGAATCAGCCCCAGCATTTT.

Many counts were recorded for this clonotype. The chain combines TRBV20-1 with TRBJ1-1; 8 bases match TRBD1. The CDR3 has 13 residues. The trim removed 5 bases at V and 6 bases at J, leaving 8 bases unmatched. Germline-derived CDR1 and CDR2 are DFQATT and SNEGSKA (reference sequence). CDR3 amino acids: CSAQRTGRPEAFF. The CDR3 DNA is TGCAGTGCTCAAAGGACAGGGCGACCTGAAGCTTTCTTT.

This clonotype was seen many times. This chain links TRBV15 with TRBJ2-7, with D possibly being TRBD1 (6 bases). Trimming cost V 0 bases and J 1 base, with 13 bases left between them. The germline CDR1 and CDR2 sequences are LNHNV and YYDKDF (reference sequence). The CDR3 is made up of 16 amino acids. This chain's CDR3 is CATSRDGPDRSYEQYF. The CDR3 DNA follows: TGTGCCACCAGCAGAGATGGCCCTGACAGGTCCTACGAGCAGTACTTC.

This clonotype was counted ten times or more. V gene TRBV12-3 or TRBV12-4 combines with J gene TRBJ2-5, with D possibly matching TRBD1 (5 bases). V dropped 4 bases and J dropped 0 bases, with 15 bases sitting between them. This CDR3 is built from 16 residues. The CDR3 DNA reads as TGTGCCAGCAGTTCAAGACGGCAGGGCAACCAAGAGACCCAGTACTTC. Its protein is CASSSRRQGNQETQYF.

This clonotype came up many times. CDR3 residues: CASTVGPSYEQYF. The CDR3 nucleotides are TGTGCCAGCACCGTAGGACCTTCCTACGAGCAGTACTTC. This chain uses TRBV6-1 with TRBJ2-7; D ambiguous. The germline V gene encodes CDR1 MNHNS and CDR2 SASEGT. Between the trimmed V and J ends, which lost 7 bases and 1 base, there was a span of 11 bases. The CDR3 is made up of 13 amino acids.

This clonotype came up many times. The CDR3 sequence is CASSQGSGGETQYF. The CDR3 nucleotides are TGTGCCAGCAGCCAAGGGTCAGGAGGAGAGACCCAGTACTTC. The rearrangement uses TRBV3-1 and TRBJ2-5, with D perhaps TRBD2 (5 bases). The germline V gene has CDR1 LGHDT and CDR2 YNNKEL (reference sequence). This CDR3 is 14 amino acids long. Trimming cost V 1 base and J 4 bases, with 10 bases left between them.

This clonotype has a count of ten or more. The J gene is TRBJ2-5, the V gene TRBV2, with D unresolved. The CDR3 is 12 residues long. V lost 0 bases to trimming and J lost 5 bases, with 4 bases between them. Germline values: CDR1 SNHLY, CDR2 FYNNEI. CDR3 coding DNA: TGTGCCAGCAGTGAAGCGGGCGAGACCCAGTACTTC. It codes for CASSEAGETQYF.

This clonotype was found many times. The chain couples TRBV12-3 or TRBV12-4 to TRBJ1-1, with D unclear. V shed 3 bases and J shed 6 bases, with 8 bases lying between them. The CDR3 sequence is 12 residues long. CDR3 residues: CASSFEGAEAFF. In DNA, the CDR3 is TGTGCCAGCAGTTTTGAAGGCGCTGAAGCTTTCTTT.

This clonotype was picked up many times. Here the CDR3 DNA reads TGTGCCAGCAGCCCGGCAGGAGCAACTAATGAAAAACTGTTTTTT. It specifies CASSPAGATNEKLFF. The V gene is TRBV11-2, the J gene TRBJ1-4; no firm D call. Trimming removed 5 bases at V and 0 bases at J, with 10 bases between. Germline V lookup: CDR1 SGHAT, CDR2 FQNNGV. The CDR3 runs 15 residues.

This clonotype has a count of ten or more. V gene TRBV24-1 combines with J gene TRBJ2-5, with D maybe TRBD2 (6 bases). The CDR3 spans 14 residues. In germline, CDR1 is KGHDR, CDR2 SFDVKD. V shed 3 bases and J shed 4 bases, with 11 bases lying between them. CDR3 protein: CATSDAPGGETQYF. CDR3 bases: TGTGCCACCAGTGATGCTCCCGGGGGAGAGACCCAGTACTTC.

There are many counts of this clonotype. The J gene is TRBJ2-1, the V gene TRBV7-9; TRBD2 agrees at 12 bases. CDR1 SEHNR and CDR2 FQNEAQ come from the germline V gene (reference sequence). The CDR3 totals 15 residues. V lost 2 bases, J lost 8 bases, and 4 bases stayed unmatched. CDR3: CASSLRLAGVDEQFF. Here the CDR3 DNA reads TGTGCCAGCAGCTTAAGACTAGCGGGGGTCGATGAGCAGTTCTTC.

This clonotype appeared many times. The chain recombines TRBV7-6 with TRBJ1-6; TRBD1 might be the D (6 bases). The CDR3 covers 16 residues. Trimming took off 2 bases at V and 10 bases at J, with 18 bases between the two ends. The V gene's germline CDR1 is SGHVS and CDR2 FNYEAQ. CDR3 in amino acids: CASSLNSGGWRSPLHF. The CDR3 DNA reads TGTGCCAGCAGCTTAAACTCGGGGGGCTGGAGGTCACCCCTCCACTTT. Variable domain in full (rest from reference TRBV7-6 and TRBJ1-6): GAGVSQSPRYKVTKRGQDVALRCDPISGHVSLYWYRQALGQGPEFLTYFNYEAQQDKSGLPNDRFSAERPEGSISTLTIQRTEQRDSAMYRCASSLNSGGWRSPLHFGNGTRLTVT.

This clonotype was seen many times. V is TRBV24-1 and J is TRBJ2-3, with a possible D match to TRBD1 (6 bases). The germline V gene has CDR1 KGHDR and CDR2 SFDVKD. This CDR3 has 13 residues. Trimming stripped 6 bases from V and 2 bases from J, with 8 bases between. CDR3 sequence: CATSLGHTDTQYF. CDR3 nucleotides: TGTGCCACCAGTCTGGGACACACAGATACGCAGTATTTT.

This clonotype was found many times. The chain employs TRBV7-2 and TRBJ1-1; D not resolved. With 5 bases removed from V and 1 base from J, the gap between germline ends came to 8 bases. Germline assignment: CDR1 SGHTA and CDR2 FQGNSA. The CDR3 spans 13 residues. CDR3 sequence: CASSPWGNTEAFF. The DNA for the CDR3 is TGTGCCAGCAGCCCCTGGGGGAACACTGAAGCTTTCTTT.